These 27 T cell receptor beta chains share one sample of origin, sequenced in a study of beta chain features in type 1 diabetes. The study reverse transcribed the entire isolated RNA, so it sequenced expressed TCRB transcripts. Assay used: immunoSEQ multiplex PCR; TCRdb lists only in-frame clones, some missing. The sample has more than 300,000 clones, roughly 16% seen once. The sequenced material came from naive CD4+ T cells from blood. These receptors originate from a young woman in good health.

This clone was detected only a few times. V usage is TRBV28 and J usage is TRBJ1-5, with a possible D match to TRBD1 (5 bases). In germline, CDR1 is MDHEN, CDR2 SYDVKM. This CDR3 is 16 amino acids long. Trimming cost V 7 bases and J 1 base, with 17 bases left between them. The CDR3 spells CASNRRAGESNQPQHF. The CDR3 nucleotides read TGTGCCAGCAACAGACGGGCGGGGGAAAGCAATCAGCCCCAGCATTTT.

This clone has a handful of counts. This chain uses TRBV28 with TRBJ1-5, with 8 positions matching TRBD1. With V trimmed by 6 bases and J by 6 bases, 7 bases remained unmatched. The CDR3 is 14 amino acids. CDR1 and CDR2 from the germline V gene are MDHEN and SYDVKM. The CDR3 bases are TGTGCCAGCAGGGTCGGACAGGGAGTTCAGCCCCAGCATTTT. Encoded protein: CASRVGQGVQPQHF. Looking up the rest from reference TRBV28 and TRBJ1-5 gives the full variable domain: DVKVTQSSRYLVKRTGEKVFLECVQDMDHENMFWYRQDPGLGLRLIYFSYDVKMKEKGDIPEGYSVSREKKERFSLILESASTNQTSMYLCASRVGQGVQPQHFGDGTRLSIL.

This clone was detected a few times. The gene calls are TRBV4-1 and TRBJ2-5, with 8 positions matching TRBD1. With 4 bases clipped from V and 2 bases from J, the junction kept 3 bases outside the gene matches. CDR3 length: 14 residues. CDR1 is MGHRA and CDR2 is YSYEKL in the germline V gene. Here the CDR3 reads CASSLDRGQETQYF. The DNA for the CDR3 is TGCGCCAGCAGCCTCGACAGGGGACAAGAGACCCAGTACTTC.

CDR3 sequence: CASSLPRYTEAFF. The CDR3 DNA sequence: TGTGCCAGCAGTTTACCCCGGTACACTGAAGCTTTCTTT. The chain employs TRBV28 and TRBJ1-1; D is undetermined. CDR1 MDHEN and CDR2 SYDVKM come from the germline V gene. V was shortened by 2 bases and J by 3 bases, with 7 bases between the two germline ends. The CDR3 has 13 amino acids.

The chain carries TRBV7-3 and TRBJ2-3; TRBD2 matches 12 bases. The V gene's germline CDR1 is SGHTA and CDR2 FQGTGA. V lost 3 bases and J lost 4; bases outside the gene matches: 5. The CDR3 has 16 residues. CDR3 region: CASSFLAGGPPDTQYF. CDR3 DNA: TGTGCCAGCAGCTTTCTAGCGGGAGGGCCTCCAGATACGCAGTATTTT.

This clone was seen just once. The chain uses TRBV6-5 and TRBJ2-3; 11 bases match TRBD1. Unmatched junction bases numbered 6, after V lost 10 bases and J lost 3 bases. CDR3 size: 14 residues. Germline values: CDR1 MNHEY, CDR2 SVGAGI. The CDR3 loop reads CATTDRGPTDTQYF. CDR3 coding DNA: TGTGCCACCACGGACAGGGGGCCGACAGATACGCAGTATTTT.

The chain combines TRBV7-9 with TRBJ1-4; 9 bases map to TRBD1. The CDR3 loop spans 13 amino acids. The J segment lost 8 bases and the V segment lost 8 bases, leaving 6 bases of the junction unmatched. Germline V gene data show CDR1 as SEHNR and CDR2 as FQNEAQ (reference sequence). In nucleotides, the CDR3 is TGTGCCAGCCGGGGACAGGGAGGGGAAAAACTGTTTTTT. It yields the protein CASRGQGGEKLFF.

This clone was found a few times. The rearrangement joins TRBV5-1 to TRBJ1-1, with TRBD1 identical over 7 bases. Germline CDR1 SGHRS, CDR2 YFSETQ. After removal of 4 bases from V and 5 bases from J, the junction contained 8 bases not matched to a gene. This CDR3 has 14 amino acids. Written as DNA, the CDR3 is TGCGCCAGCAGCCCAGACAGGGAGTGGACTGAAGCTTTCTTT. Encoded protein: CASSPDREWTEAFF.

The chain links TRBV4-2 to TRBJ2-4; no definite D call. This CDR3 has 16 residues. CDR1 and CDR2 from the germline V gene are LGHNA and YNFKEQ. The V end lost 0 bases, the J end lost 6 bases, and 15 bases lay between the germline ends. The CDR3 coding sequence is TGTGCCAGCAGCCAAGAGAGCCCCGGAGCATTAAACATTCAGTACTTC. The encoded protein is CASSQESPGALNIQYF.

The V and J genes are TRBV28 and TRBJ2-2; 11 bases agree with TRBD2. The V and J ends lost 4 bases and 7 bases, in that order; junction bases with no gene match: 8. The CDR3 loop spans 16 amino acids. Looked up from germline, CDR1 is MDHEN and CDR2 is SYDVKM. In DNA form, the CDR3 reads TGTGCCAGCAGTTCCGGGACTAGCGGTTCTCGCGGGGAGCTGTTTTTT. It encodes CASSSGTSGSRGELFF.

The table lists this clone with a few counts. The rearrangement joins TRBV5-1 to TRBJ2-1; TRBD2 is a possible D gene (6 bases). Trimming left V 0 bases short and J 2 bases short, with 21 bases between. The CDR3 spans 19 residues. CDR1 and CDR2 from the germline V gene are SGHRS and YFSETQ. The CDR3: CASSLVSLARGGTYNEQFF. CDR3 nucleotide sequence: TGCGCCAGCAGCTTGGTTAGTCTCGCAAGGGGAGGTACCTACAATGAGCAGTTCTTC.

The chain joins TRBV5-1 to TRBJ2-3; a possible D gene is TRBD1 (5 bases). The CDR3 has 17 amino acids. Between the trimmed V and J ends, which lost 2 bases and 0 bases, there was a span of 16 bases. The germline gives CDR1 SGHRS, CDR2 YFSETQ. CDR3 loop: CASSFGHQSWSTDTQYF. Written as DNA, the CDR3 is TGCGCCAGCAGCTTCGGACACCAAAGTTGGAGCACAGATACGCAGTATTTT.

This clone appeared a few times. The CDR3 DNA reads TGCAGCGTCGATCACAGGGGGCAGGATGGCTACACCTTC. This sequence encodes CSVDHRGQDGYTF. The gene calls are TRBV29-1 and TRBJ1-2; TRBD1 agrees at 9 bases. J was trimmed by 6 bases and V by 6 bases; bases with no gene match: 8. CDR1 is SQVTM, CDR2 ANQGSEA, per germline. There are 13 residues in the CDR3. The whole variable domain, remainder taken from reference TRBV29-1 and TRBJ1-2, is SAVISQKPSRDICQRGTSLTIQCQVDSQVTMMFWYRQQPGQSLTLIATANQGSEATYESGFVIDKFPISRPNLTFSTLTVSNMSPEDSSIYLCSVDHRGQDGYTFGSGTRLTVV.

This clone was counted only a few times. This chain joins TRBV6-5 and TRBJ1-5; maybe TRBD1 (5 bases). The CDR3 is 12 residues long. Per germline, CDR1 MNHEY and CDR2 SVGAGI. V was shortened by 5 bases and J by 7 bases, with 9 bases between the two germline ends. The CDR3 DNA is TGTGCCAGCAGTACCCCAGGGCAGCCCCAGCATTTT. Translation: CASSTPGQPQHF.

The chain uses TRBV29-1 and TRBJ2-7; TRBD2 might be the D (6 bases). Trimming pared 7 bases from V and 2 bases from J, leaving 18 bases between. The CDR3 contains 14 residues. CDR1 and CDR2 from the germline V gene are SQVTM and ANQGSEA. This CDR3 is CSAPRGTLAYEQYF. As DNA, the CDR3 is TGCAGCGCCCCCCGGGGGACTCTGGCCTACGAGCAGTACTTC.

CDR3 sequence (DNA): TGTGCCAGCAGCTTTGTTGCAGGGAAGAGCTACGAGCAGTACTTC. Its protein product is CASSFVAGKSYEQYF. J is TRBJ2-7 and V is TRBV11-2; D might be TRBD1 (5 bases). The CDR3 covers 15 residues. The germline V gene encodes CDR1 SGHAT and CDR2 FQNNGV. The V end lost 3 bases, the J end lost 3 bases, and 15 bases lay between the germline ends.

The CDR3 protein is CSAGGNTEAFF. DNA of the CDR3: TGCAGTGCAGGAGGGAACACTGAAGCTTTCTTT. J is TRBJ1-1 and V is TRBV20-1; D call uncertain. V dropped 6 bases and J dropped 1 base, with 6 bases sitting between them. This CDR3 comprises 11 residues. Per the germline V gene, CDR1 is DFQATT and CDR2 is SNEGSKA (reference sequence).

The chain links TRBV7-9 to TRBJ2-2; TRBD1 matches 7 bases. CDR1 and CDR2 from the germline V gene are SEHNR and FQNEAQ (reference sequence). V lost 3 bases, J lost 6 bases, and 7 bases stayed unmatched. The CDR3 is 15 residues long. The CDR3 nucleotides read TGTGCCAGCAGCTTTAACAGGGGTTCGGCCGGGGAGCTGTTTTTT. Its translation: CASSFNRGSAGELFF.

This clone was seen a few times. This chain links TRBV11-2 with TRBJ2-7; 11 positions match TRBD1. This CDR3 is built from 14 residues. V shed 5 bases and J 5 bases; nucleotides not matched to a gene: 5. Germline CDR1 SGHAT, CDR2 FQNNGV. The CDR3 protein is CASSHRTGGNEQYF. Written as DNA, the CDR3 is TGTGCCAGCAGCCACCGGACAGGGGGCAACGAGCAGTACTTC.

This clone showed up just a few times. The rearrangement uses TRBV7-9 and TRBJ2-7; 7 nucleotides agree with TRBD2. This CDR3 region has 15 residues. CDR1 is SEHNR, CDR2 FQNEAQ, per germline (reference sequence). Trimming removed 5 bases from V and 3 bases from J; junction bases left unmatched: 10. CDR3 DNA: TGTGCCAGCAGCCTATCACGAAGCGGGGACTACGAGCAGTACTTC. It yields the protein CASSLSRSGDYEQYF.

The V gene is TRBV6-5, the J gene TRBJ2-1, with D perhaps matching TRBD2 (6 bases). This CDR3 is 15 amino acids long. V was shortened by 2 bases and J by 6 bases, with 14 bases between the two germline ends. Germline CDR1 reads MNHEY; CDR2 reads SVGAGI. The CDR3 DNA follows: TGTGCCAGCAGTTACCGCACGGCGGGGCGCAATGAGCAGTTCTTC. Translating gives CASSYRTAGRNEQFF.

The V gene is TRBV7-9, the J gene TRBJ1-2; 7 positions agree with TRBD1. This CDR3 is 15 amino acids long. The trim removed 2 bases at V and 4 bases at J, leaving 7 bases unmatched. Germline V gene sequence: CDR1 SEHNR, CDR2 FQNEAQ (reference sequence). The CDR3 region has the DNA TGTGCCAGCAGCTTAACCGGGACAGCAAGCTATGGCTACACCTTC. This gives the protein CASSLTGTASYGYTF. Full variable domain (rest looked up from reference TRBV7-9 and TRBJ1-2): DTGVSQNPRHKITKRGQNVTFRCDPISEHNRLYWYRQTLGQGPEFLTYFQNEAQLEKSRLLSDRFSAERPKGSFSTLEIQRTEQGDSAMYLCASSLTGTASYGYTFGSGTRLTVV.

This clone was seen a handful of times. The J gene is TRBJ1-1, the V gene TRBV20-1; D remains ambiguous. Per germline, CDR1 DFQATT and CDR2 SNEGSKA (reference sequence). Trimming stripped 2 bases from V and 6 bases from J, with 4 bases between. The CDR3 is 10 residues long. The CDR3 DNA reads as TGCAGTGCTAGACAGGCTGAAGCTTTCTTT. It specifies CSARQAEAFF.

CDR3 amino acids: CASSSQAGGFRDTQYF. CDR3 DNA: TGTGCCAGCAGTTCGCAGGCGGGAGGGTTCAGGGATACGCAGTATTTT. J is TRBJ2-3 and V is TRBV6-5, with 9 bases identical to TRBD2. V lost 4 bases to trimming and J lost 6 bases; unmatched junction nucleotides: 11. Germline V lookup: CDR1 MNHEY, CDR2 SVGAGI. The CDR3 is 16 residues long.

This clone was seen only a few times. The CDR3 here is CASSFRQGYNEQFF. CDR3 DNA sequence: TGTGCCAGCAGCTTTAGACAGGGCTACAATGAGCAGTTCTTC. The chain uses TRBV7-8 and TRBJ2-1; 7 nucleotides line up with TRBD1. The ends lost 3 bases at V and 3 bases at J; junction bases unmatched: 2. CDR1 SGHVS and CDR2 FQNEAQ come from the germline V gene. CDR3 length equals 14 residues.

This sequence joins TRBV5-1 and TRBJ2-7, with TRBD2 matching 7 bases. The V gene end was trimmed by 4 bases and the J gene end by 3 bases; junction bases not matched to a gene: 7. CDR1 SGHRS and CDR2 YFSETQ come from the germline V gene. This CDR3 is 14 amino acids long. The CDR3 protein is CASSPLAGDYEQYF. CDR3 nucleotides: TGCGCCAGCAGCCCCCTGGCGGGAGACTACGAGCAGTACTTC. Combining the CDR3 with reference TRBV5-1 and TRBJ2-7 gives the whole variable domain KAGVTQTPRYLIKTRGQQVTLSCSPISGHRSVSWYQQTPGQGLQFLFEYFSETQRNKGNFPGRFSGRQFSNSRSEMNVSTLELGDSALYLCASSPLAGDYEQYFGPGTRLTVT.

This clone was picked up a small number of times. The identical CDR3 is also encoded by other nucleotide sequences in the sample. The V gene is TRBV30, the J gene TRBJ2-3; tentatively, D is TRBD2 (6 bases). This CDR3 region has 14 residues. Germline CDR1 GTSNPN, CDR2 SVGIG (reference sequence). V shed 1 base and J shed 3 bases, with 11 bases lying between them. The CDR3 region has the DNA TGTGCCTGGAGTGACGGGAGCGGGACAGATACGCAGTATTTT. Protein product: CAWSDGSGTDTQYF.